This T cell receptor (beta chain) comes out of a study of patients and donors after allogeneic stem cell transplantation (dated by TCRdb to between 2020 and 2021). Libraries were made using RT-PCR. The sequencing machine was a NextSeq 550. TCRdb passed the public sequencing reads through fastp at Q25 and MiXCR, retaining productive beta sequences. Every distinct CDR3 protein forms one entry, paired with its most common genes and DNA. Counted in this sample were around 12,000 distinct CDR3 sequences; 20% to 25% of them appeared once. In total, the top ten clones hold about 47% of the sample. Points on this clonotype: Its recognized antigen is unknown. No base quality information exists; no much larger clone differs at one position.

The CDR3 measures 14 amino acids from cysteine to phenylalanine. Only the CDR3 DNA stays, 42 bases, in frame from base 1. V is pared back by 1 base and J by 6 bases, with 12 bases lying between the germline termini. Taken from the germline V gene, the CDR1 and CDR2 loops are SGHVS and FQNEAQ. The TCR was taken from a human donor who was either an allogeneic HSCT recipient or a stem cell or donor lymphocyte infusion donor (not recorded which). It is not recorded whose cells these are; they may come from a transplant donor. What was sequenced was blood, either unsorted or a sorted T cell fraction (not recorded which). The sequence is built from TRBV7-8 and TRBJ1-1, with no D gene named confidently. The CDR3 corresponds to CASSLGHREAEAFF. The nucleotides are TGTGCCAGCAGCTTAGGACACCGGGAGGCTGAAGCTTTCTTT.